The source of this T cell receptor (beta chain) is a study of blood T cell repertoires in COVID-19. This clone showed up many times. Trimming removed 4 bases from V and 11 bases from J, with 18 bases in between. The germline gives CDR1 SGHTS, CDR2 YDEGEE. The CDR3 sequence is 13 residues long. Clones were sequenced by immunoSEQ multiplex PCR, and TCRdb holds only the in-frame ones, with some missing. The table lists 150,000 to 180,000 clones, approximately 80% of them singletons. The TCR sequence derives from a woman aged 55 to 70 with COVID-19, enrolled during active disease. This chain uses TRBV5-8 with TRBJ1-1; possibly TRBD1 for D (5 bases). Input material: peripheral blood. The CDR3 DNA reads as TGTGCCAGCAGCCAAGGAGAGGGGAGGGGCGCTTTCTTT. Its translation: CASSQGEGRGAFF. Full variable domain (rest looked up from reference TRBV5-8 and TRBJ1-1): EAGVTQSPTHLIKTRGQQATLRCSPISGHTSVYWYQQALGLGLQFLLWYDEGEERNRGNFPPRFSGRQFPNYSSELNVNALELEDSALYLCASSQGEGRGAFFGQGTRLTVV.